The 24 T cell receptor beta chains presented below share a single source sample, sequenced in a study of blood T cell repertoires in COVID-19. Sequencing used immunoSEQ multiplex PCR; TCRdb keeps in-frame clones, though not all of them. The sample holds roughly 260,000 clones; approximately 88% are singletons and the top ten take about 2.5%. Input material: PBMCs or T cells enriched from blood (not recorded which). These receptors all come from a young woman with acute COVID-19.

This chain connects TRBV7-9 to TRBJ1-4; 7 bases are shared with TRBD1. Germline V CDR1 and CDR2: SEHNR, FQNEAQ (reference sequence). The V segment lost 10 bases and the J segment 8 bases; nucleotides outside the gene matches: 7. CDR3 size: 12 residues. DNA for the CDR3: TGTGCCATTCGACAGGGTGAGGAAAAACTGTTTTTT. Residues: CAIRQGEEKLFF.

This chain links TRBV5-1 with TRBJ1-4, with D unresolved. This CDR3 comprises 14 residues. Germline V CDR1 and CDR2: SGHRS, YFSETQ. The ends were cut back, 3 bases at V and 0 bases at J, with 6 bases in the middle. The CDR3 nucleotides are TGCGCCAGCAGCTCTTCCCCAACTAATGAAAAACTGTTTTTT. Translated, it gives CASSSSPTNEKLFF.

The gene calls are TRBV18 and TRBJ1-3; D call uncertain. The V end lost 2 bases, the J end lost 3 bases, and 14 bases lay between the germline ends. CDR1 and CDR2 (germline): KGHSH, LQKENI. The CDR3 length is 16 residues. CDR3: CASSPKLGNIGNTIYF. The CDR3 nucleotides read TGTGCCAGCTCACCAAAATTGGGCAATATTGGAAACACCATATATTTT.

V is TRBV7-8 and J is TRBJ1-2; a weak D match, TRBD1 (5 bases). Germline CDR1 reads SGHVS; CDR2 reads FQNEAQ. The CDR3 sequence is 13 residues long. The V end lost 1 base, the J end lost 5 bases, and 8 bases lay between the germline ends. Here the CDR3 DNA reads TGTGCCAGCAGCTTAGGACAGTCTTATGGCTACACCTTC. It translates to CASSLGQSYGYTF. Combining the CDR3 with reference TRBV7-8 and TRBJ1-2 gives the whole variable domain GAGVSQSPRYKVAKRGQDVALRCDPISGHVSLFWYQQALGQGPEFLTYFQNEAQLDKSGLPSDRFFAERPEGSVSTLKIQRTQQEDSAVYLCASSLGQSYGYTFGSGTRLTVV.

CDR3: CASSPATGAGWGAFF. The DNA for the CDR3 is TGTGCCAGCAGCCCAGCAACAGGGGCGGGATGGGGAGCTTTCTTT. This chain joins TRBV9 and TRBJ1-1; 7 bases fit TRBD1. Unmatched junction bases numbered 16, after V lost 4 bases and J lost 10 bases. This CDR3 has 15 residues. Germline values: CDR1 SGDLS, CDR2 YYNGEE.

The CDR3 nucleotides are TGTGCCAGCAGCTTAGATCCGTCCCGGGTCGAAGCTTTCTTT. Protein product: CASSLDPSRVEAFF. This chain joins TRBV7-9 and TRBJ1-1; D remains ambiguous. From germline, CDR1 is SEHNR and CDR2 FQNEAQ (reference sequence). The CDR3 covers 14 residues. The V end was cut by 1 base, the J end by 8 bases, with 14 bases between.

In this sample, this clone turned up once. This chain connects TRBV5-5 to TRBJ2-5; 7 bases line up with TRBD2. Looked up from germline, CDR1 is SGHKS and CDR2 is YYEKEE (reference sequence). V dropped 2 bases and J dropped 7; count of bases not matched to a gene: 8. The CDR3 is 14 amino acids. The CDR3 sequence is CASSFRTSYPTQYF. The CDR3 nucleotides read TGTGCCAGCAGCTTTCGGACTAGTTACCCGACCCAGTACTTC.

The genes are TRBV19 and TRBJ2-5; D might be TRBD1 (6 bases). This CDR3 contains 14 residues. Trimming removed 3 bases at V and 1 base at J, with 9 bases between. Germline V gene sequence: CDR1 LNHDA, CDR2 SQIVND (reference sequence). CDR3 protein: CASSMDRSQETQYF. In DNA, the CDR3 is TGTGCCAGTAGTATGGACAGATCCCAAGAGACCCAGTACTTC.

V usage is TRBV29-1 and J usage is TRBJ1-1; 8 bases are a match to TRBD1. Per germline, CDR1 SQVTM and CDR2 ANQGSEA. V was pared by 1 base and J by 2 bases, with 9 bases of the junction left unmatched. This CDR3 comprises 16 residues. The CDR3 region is CSVEGTGFRLNTEAFF. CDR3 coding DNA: TGCAGCGTTGAAGGGACAGGGTTTCGTCTTAACACTGAAGCTTTCTTT.

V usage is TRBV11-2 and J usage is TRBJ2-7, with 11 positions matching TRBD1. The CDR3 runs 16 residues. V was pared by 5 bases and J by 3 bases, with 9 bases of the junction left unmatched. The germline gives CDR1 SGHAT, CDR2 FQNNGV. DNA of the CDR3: TGTGCCAGCAGCCGAGACCGGGACAGGGGGAACTACGAGCAGTACTTC. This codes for CASSRDRDRGNYEQYF.

The CDR3 reads CASSRDSYGYTF. For the CDR3, the DNA is TGCGCCAGCAGTAGGGACAGCTATGGCTACACCTTC. This chain joins TRBV10-2 and TRBJ1-2; the match to TRBD1 covers 7 bases. Germline lookup yields CDR1 WSHSY and CDR2 SAAADI. This CDR3 contains 12 residues. The junction had 1 base not matched to a gene; V was cut back by 5 bases and J by 4 bases.

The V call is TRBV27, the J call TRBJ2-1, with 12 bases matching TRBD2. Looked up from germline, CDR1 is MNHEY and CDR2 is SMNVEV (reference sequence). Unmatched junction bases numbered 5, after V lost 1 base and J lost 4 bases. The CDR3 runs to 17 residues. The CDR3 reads CASSLLASGGAYNEQFF. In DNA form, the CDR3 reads TGTGCCAGCAGTTTATTGGCTAGCGGGGGGGCGTACAATGAGCAGTTCTTC.

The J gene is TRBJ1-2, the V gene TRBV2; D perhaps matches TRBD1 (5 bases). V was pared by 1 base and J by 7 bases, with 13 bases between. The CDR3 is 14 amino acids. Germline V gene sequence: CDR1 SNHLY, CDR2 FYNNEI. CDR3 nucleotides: TGTGCCAGCAGTGAAGAAGGGGTTAGCGGTGGCTACACCTTC. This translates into CASSEEGVSGGYTF.

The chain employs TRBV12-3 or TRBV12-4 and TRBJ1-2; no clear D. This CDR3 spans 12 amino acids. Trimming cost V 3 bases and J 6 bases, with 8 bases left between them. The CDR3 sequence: CASSFPENGYTF. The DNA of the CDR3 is TGTGCCAGCAGTTTTCCGGAGAATGGCTACACCTTC.

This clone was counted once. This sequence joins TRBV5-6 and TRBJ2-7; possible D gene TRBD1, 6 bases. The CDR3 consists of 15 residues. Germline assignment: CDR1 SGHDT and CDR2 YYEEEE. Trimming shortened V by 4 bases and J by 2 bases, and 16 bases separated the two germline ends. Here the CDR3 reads CASSALQGLPYEQYF. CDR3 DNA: TGTGCCAGCAGCGCACTGCAGGGGCTACCCTACGAGCAGTACTTC.

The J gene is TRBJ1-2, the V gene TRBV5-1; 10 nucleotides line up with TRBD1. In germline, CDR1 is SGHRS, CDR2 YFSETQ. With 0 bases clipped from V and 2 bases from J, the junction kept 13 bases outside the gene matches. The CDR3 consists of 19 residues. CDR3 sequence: CASSLGGTGVVRLNYGYTF. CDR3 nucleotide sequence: TGCGCCAGCAGCTTGGGTGGGACAGGGGTCGTCCGCCTCAACTATGGCTACACCTTC.

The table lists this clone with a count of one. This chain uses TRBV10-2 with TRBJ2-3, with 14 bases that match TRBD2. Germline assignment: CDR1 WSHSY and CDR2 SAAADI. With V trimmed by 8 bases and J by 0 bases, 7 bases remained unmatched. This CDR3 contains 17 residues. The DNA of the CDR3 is TGCGCCAGCCAGGGGACTAGCGGGGGCCTTAGCACAGATACGCAGTATTTT. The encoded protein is CASQGTSGGLSTDTQYF.

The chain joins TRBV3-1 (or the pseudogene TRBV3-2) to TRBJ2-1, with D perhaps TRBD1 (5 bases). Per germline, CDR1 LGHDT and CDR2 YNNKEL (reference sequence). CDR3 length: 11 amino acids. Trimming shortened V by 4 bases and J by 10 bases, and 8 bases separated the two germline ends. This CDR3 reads CASSLKGEQFF. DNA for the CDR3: TGTGCCAGCAGCCTTAAGGGGGAGCAGTTCTTC.

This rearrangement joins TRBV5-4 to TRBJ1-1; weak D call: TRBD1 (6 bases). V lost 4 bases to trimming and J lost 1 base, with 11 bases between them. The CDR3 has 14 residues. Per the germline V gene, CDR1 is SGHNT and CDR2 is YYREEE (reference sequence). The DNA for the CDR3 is TGTGCCAGCAGCCCGGACAGAGAGAACACTGAAGCTTTCTTT. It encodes CASSPDRENTEAFF.

The CDR3 coding sequence is TGCGCCAGCAGCTTGGCCGTGAGCGGGGGGGCCACAGATACGCAGTATTTT. Translating it yields CASSLAVSGGATDTQYF. J is TRBJ2-3 and V is TRBV5-1; 10 bases line up with TRBD2. The CDR3 has 17 residues. CDR1 and CDR2 from the germline V gene are SGHRS and YFSETQ. V lost 0 bases, J lost 2 bases, and 6 bases stayed unmatched.

The DNA for the CDR3 is TGTGCCAGCAGTTCCACCGGGACTAGCATTAATGAAAAACTGTTTTTT. Protein: CASSSTGTSINEKLFF. The rearrangement links TRBV6-2 or TRBV6-3 to TRBJ1-4, with D perhaps matching TRBD1 (5 bases). V lost 4 bases and J 4 bases, leaving 16 bases between the germline ends. The germline V gene has CDR1 MNHEY and CDR2 SVGEGT. This CDR3 contains 16 residues.

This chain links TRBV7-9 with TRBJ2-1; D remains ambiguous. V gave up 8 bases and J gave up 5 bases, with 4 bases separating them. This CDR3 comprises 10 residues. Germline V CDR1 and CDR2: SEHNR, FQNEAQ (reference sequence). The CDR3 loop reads CASGHNEQFF. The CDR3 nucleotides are TGTGCCAGCGGCCACAATGAGCAGTTCTTC.

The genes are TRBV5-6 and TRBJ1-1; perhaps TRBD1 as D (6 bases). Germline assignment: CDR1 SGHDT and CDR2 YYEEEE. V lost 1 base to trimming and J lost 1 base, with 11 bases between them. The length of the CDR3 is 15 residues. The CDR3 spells CASSLRDTANTEAFF. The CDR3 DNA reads TGTGCCAGCAGCTTGCGGGACACCGCGAACACTGAAGCTTTCTTT.

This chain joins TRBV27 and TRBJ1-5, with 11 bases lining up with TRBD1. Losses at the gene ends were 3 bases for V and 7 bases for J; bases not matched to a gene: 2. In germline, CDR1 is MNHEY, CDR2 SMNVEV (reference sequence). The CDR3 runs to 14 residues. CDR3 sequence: CASSLGQGEQPQHF. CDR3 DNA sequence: TGTGCCAGCAGTTTGGGACAGGGGGAACAGCCCCAGCATTTT.